The 10 T cell receptor beta chains below come from one sample, sequenced in a study of blood T cell repertoires in COVID-19. Sequencing was performed with immunoSEQ multiplex PCR; in TCRdb, only in-frame clones are kept and a portion is missing. Among approximately 240,000 clones listed, approximately 86% were seen once. Input material: peripheral blood. Receptors were obtained from a woman of 80 years or more with active or convalescent COVID-19.

This sequence joins TRBV7-9 and TRBJ2-3; a weak D match, TRBD2 (5 bases). V was trimmed by 7 bases and J by 2 bases, leaving 13 bases between them. CDR1 is SEHNR, CDR2 FQNEAQ, per germline (reference sequence). This CDR3 region has 14 residues. The DNA for the CDR3 is TGTGCCAGCACCCCGCGGGCTCCCACAGATACGCAGTATTTT. Translating gives CASTPRAPTDTQYF.

The chain employs TRBV5-1 and TRBJ2-5; TRBD2 might be the D (6 bases). The germline V gene encodes CDR1 SGHRS and CDR2 YFSETQ. V was trimmed by 0 bases and J by 5 bases, leaving 11 bases between them. The CDR3 is 14 amino acids. CDR3 DNA sequence: TGCGCCAGCAGCTTGGCCGGGGGTGCTGAGACCCAGTACTTC. This encodes CASSLAGGAETQYF.

The chain is built from TRBV25-1 and TRBJ1-1; possibly TRBD1 for D (5 bases). Germline V lookup: CDR1 MGHDK, CDR2 SYGVNS. The CDR3 is 15 residues long. Between the trimmed V and J ends, which lost 3 bases and 0 bases, there was a span of 11 bases. The CDR3 sequence: CASSEVDSMNTEAFF. In DNA, the CDR3 is TGTGCCAGCAGTGAGGTCGACAGCATGAACACTGAAGCTTTCTTT. The variable domain in full, with the rest retrieved from reference TRBV25-1 and TRBJ1-1, is EADIYQTPRYLVIGTGKKITLECSQTMGHDKMYWYQQDPGMELHLIHYSYGVNSTEKGDLSSESTVSRIRTEHFPLTLESARPSHTSQYLCASSEVDSMNTEAFFGQGTRLTVV.

Of note for this clone: A junction end diverges from the germline sequence, so it may reflect a read error. This chain links TRBV4-1 with TRBJ2-3, with a weak D call TRBD2 (6 bases). Germline V lookup: CDR1 MGHRA, CDR2 YSYEKL. CDR3 length equals 17 residues. The CDR3 spells CASSQDWAGPSKDTQYF. The CDR3 bases are TGCGCCAGCAGCCAAGATTGGGCGGGGCCCAGCAAAGATACGCAGTATTTT.

As for this clone: Other DNA sequences in the same sample also yield this CDR3. The J gene is TRBJ2-3, the V gene TRBV3-1 (or the pseudogene TRBV3-2); 12 bases are a match to TRBD2. J lost 1 base, V lost 4 bases, and 3 bases had no gene match. The germline gives CDR1 LGHDT, CDR2 YNNKEL (reference sequence). This CDR3 is built from 16 residues. CDR3 sequence (DNA): TGTGCCAGCAGCCGAGGACTAGCGGGGCGCACAGATACGCAGTATTTT. Protein product: CASSRGLAGRTDTQYF.

This chain connects TRBV5-4 to TRBJ1-1; TRBD1 matches at 12 bases. This CDR3 is 15 amino acids long. The germline V gene encodes CDR1 SGHNT and CDR2 YYREEE (reference sequence). Trimming cost V 4 bases and J 14 bases; bases outside gene matches: 15. As DNA, the CDR3 is TGTGCCAGCAGCCATGATACCGGGACAGGGGGCGCGAGGTTCTTT. It translates to CASSHDTGTGGARFF. Combining the CDR3 with reference TRBV5-4 and TRBJ1-1 gives the whole variable domain ETGVTQSPTHLIKTRGQQVTLRCSSQSGHNTVSWYQQALGQGPQFIFQYYREEENGRGNFPPRFSGLQFPNYSSELNVNALELDDSALYLCASSHDTGTGGARFFGQGTRLTVV.

The chain uses TRBV18 and TRBJ1-2; D might be TRBD1 (6 bases). Germline V gene sequence: CDR1 KGHSH, CDR2 LQKENI. V lost 6 bases and J 4 bases, leaving 18 bases between the germline ends. The CDR3 runs 15 residues. Here the CDR3 DNA reads TGTGCCAGCTCTAATAGTCGGGGGGCTGGCTATGGCTACACCTTC. Protein product: CASSNSRGAGYGYTF. Looking up the rest from reference TRBV18 and TRBJ1-2 gives the full variable domain: NAGVMQNPRHLVRRRGQEARLRCSPMKGHSHVYWYRQLPEEGLKFMVYLQKENIIDESGMPKERFSAEFPKEGPSILRIQQVVRGDSAAYFCASSNSRGAGYGYTFGSGTRLTVV.

The chain has TRBV28 and TRBJ1-6; D ambiguous. The CDR3 is 13 residues long. Trimming shortened V by 5 bases and J by 5 bases, and 7 bases separated the two germline ends. The germline V gene encodes CDR1 MDHEN and CDR2 SYDVKM. CDR3 DNA sequence: TGTGCCAGCAGTCCGAACAATAATTCACCCCTCCACTTT. Translation: CASSPNNNSPLHF.

The V call is TRBV19, the J call TRBJ1-5, with 7 bases aligning to TRBD1. CDR1 is LNHDA, CDR2 SQIVND, per germline (reference sequence). J gave up 0 bases and V 5 bases, and 1 base lay outside the gene matches. The CDR3 is made up of 14 amino acids. The chain's CDR3 is CASSGQVSNQPQHF. Written as DNA, the CDR3 is TGTGCCAGTAGTGGACAGGTTAGCAATCAGCCCCAGCATTTT.

The J gene is TRBJ2-1, the V gene TRBV6-2 or TRBV6-3; 9 nucleotides line up with TRBD2. V trimming: 6 bases; J trimming: 7 bases; junction bases outside the gene matches: 10. The germline V gene has CDR1 MNHEY and CDR2 SVGEGT. This CDR3 comprises 15 residues. In nucleotides, the CDR3 is TGTGCCAGCAGCTATAGCGGGGGCCCTTGGAATGAGCAGTTCTTC. Protein product: CASSYSGGPWNEQFF.